A selection of T cell receptor beta chains follows, all from one sample in a study of immune cell composition in non-small cell lung cancer. Profiled with immunoSEQ multiplex PCR; TCRdb holds only in-frame clones, not every one. Here the sample spans about 8,000 clones, roughly 78% being singletons. The specimen sequenced was lung tumor tissue. Receptors were obtained from a human donor with non-small cell lung cancer. Each CDR3 is given with its conserved first and last residue. The order of the fields is V gene, D gene, J gene, CDR3 length, clone size, CDR3 DNA, CDR3 protein. The D gene is left open where the match is weak. For some rows the clone size is stated as once, few or many, or as a class when expanded; others skip it.

V: TRBV7-9; D: TRBD2; J: TRBJ2-1; length: 17; size: NA; DNA: TGTGCCAGCAGCGCATCCGGGACTAGCGGGGGGTACAATGAGCAGTTCTTC; CDR3: CASSASGTSGGYNEQFF
V: TRBV19; D: NA; J: TRBJ1-2; length: 14; size: few; DNA: TGTGCCAGTAGTATGGGATCAGGAAGCTATGGCTACACCTTC; CDR3: CASSMGSGSYGYTF
V: TRBV7-2; D: NA; J: TRBJ1-5; length: 15; size: NA; DNA: TGTGCCAGCAGCTTAAGGGGACGGAGCAATCAGCCCCAGCATTTT; CDR3: CASSLRGRSNQPQHF
V: TRBV7-9; D: NA; J: TRBJ2-3; length: 11; size: NA; DNA: TGTGCCAGCAGCCCCCAAGATACGCAGTATTTT; CDR3: CASSPQDTQYF
V: TRBV7-9; D: NA; J: TRBJ1-1; length: 14; size: NA; DNA: TGTGCCAGCAGCTTATCGGGGAGGGACACTGAAGCTTTCTTT; CDR3: CASSLSGRDTEAFF
V: TRBV6-1; D: NA; J: TRBJ1-6; length: 14; size: NA; DNA: TGTGCCAGCAGCGACGCCGGGGGATTTTCACCCCTCCACTTT; CDR3: CASSDAGGFSPLHF
V: TRBV13; D: NA; J: TRBJ1-2; length: 14; size: large; DNA: TGTGCCAGCAGCTTAAGGGCTGGGCTCTATGGCTACACCTTC; CDR3: CASSLRAGLYGYTF
V: TRBV28; D: TRBD1; J: TRBJ1-2; length: 13; size: NA; DNA: TGTGCCAGCACGGACAGGGAGGACTATGGCTACACCTTC; CDR3: CASTDREDYGYTF
V: TRBV6-5; D: NA; J: TRBJ1-3; length: 14; size: NA; DNA: TGTGCCAGCAGGCGGGTTATCTCAGGAAACACCATATATTTT; CDR3: CASRRVISGNTIYF
V: TRBV11-3; D: TRBD2; J: TRBJ2-7; length: 15; size: few; DNA: TGTGCCAGCAGCTCATCTAGCGGGGGGTTGTACGAGCAGTACTTC; CDR3: CASSSSSGGLYEQYF
V: TRBV11-2; D: NA; J: TRBJ2-1; length: 13; size: NA; DNA: TGTGCCAGCAGCATAGGACTTCACAATGAGCAGTTCTTC; CDR3: CASSIGLHNEQFF
V: TRBV6-5; D: NA; J: TRBJ1-4; length: 13; size: NA; DNA: TGTGCCAGCAGCTTCAGGGATAATGAAAAACTGTTTTTT; CDR3: CASSFRDNEKLFF
V: TRBV4-1; D: NA; J: TRBJ1-4; length: 16; size: large; DNA: TGCGCCAGCAGCCCCGAGACTTCAGGAGGCTATGAAAAACTGTTTTTT; CDR3: CASSPETSGGYEKLFF
V: TRBV7-2; D: NA; J: TRBJ1-2; length: 12; size: once; DNA: TGTGCCAGCAGCTTAGGAAGAGATGGCTACACCTTC; CDR3: CASSLGRDGYTF
V: TRBV11-2; D: NA; J: TRBJ2-6; length: 15; size: NA; DNA: TGTGCCAGCAGCCGCGGACAGACTGGGGCCAACGTCCTGACTTTC; CDR3: CASSRGQTGANVLTF